What follows is one T cell receptor (beta chain) and its context. Its matching antigen is unknown. Some clones are missing from TCRdb's copy, which holds only in-frame ones; the method was immunoSEQ multiplex PCR. The sample lists 150,000 to 200,000 clones, more than 80% seen once, with 3.6% in the top ten. This record comes from a study of T cell responses to AZD1222 COVID-19 vaccine. General study results and limits: The repertoires were collected only after the peak T cell response. Dominant at 160-218 and 743-854, vaccine-associated CD4 TCRs also spanned spike.

J lost 4 bases, V lost 5 bases, and 6 bases had no gene match. The CDR3 runs 14 residues. The germline V gene has CDR1 LNHDA and CDR2 SQIVND (reference sequence). This chain joins TRBV19 and TRBJ2-7, with 9 bases identical to TRBD1. Source: peripheral blood, taken 28 days after the second dose of the MenACWY control vaccine. The sequence was collected from an adult who received the MenACWY meningococcal vaccine as a control. The DNA for the CDR3 is TGTGCCAGTAGTTTGGGGACAGGGATGTACGAGCAGTACTTC. Protein: CASSLGTGMYEQYF.